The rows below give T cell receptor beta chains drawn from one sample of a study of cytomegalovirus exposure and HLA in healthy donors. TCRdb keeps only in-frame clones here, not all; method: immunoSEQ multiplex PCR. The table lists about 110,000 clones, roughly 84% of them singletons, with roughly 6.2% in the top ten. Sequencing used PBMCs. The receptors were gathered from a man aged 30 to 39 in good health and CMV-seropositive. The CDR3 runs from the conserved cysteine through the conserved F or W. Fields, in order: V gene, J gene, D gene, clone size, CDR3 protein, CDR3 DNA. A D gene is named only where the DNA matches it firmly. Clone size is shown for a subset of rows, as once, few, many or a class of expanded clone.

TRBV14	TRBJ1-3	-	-	CASSRRHFSGNTIYF	TGTGCCAGCAGCCGCCGACACTTCTCTGGAAACACCATATATTTT
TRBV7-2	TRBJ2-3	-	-	CASSSNREWGDTQYF	TGTGCCAGCAGCTCAAACAGGGAATGGGGAGATACGCAGTATTTT
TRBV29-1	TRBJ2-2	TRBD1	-	CSVWTGRTGELFF	TGCAGCGTGTGGACAGGGAGGACCGGGGAGCTGTTTTTT
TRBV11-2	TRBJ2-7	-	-	CASSLDPGAYEQYF	TGTGCCAGCAGCTTAGATCCCGGGGCCTACGAGCAGTACTTC
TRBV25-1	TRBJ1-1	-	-	CASSVEQGRTEAFF	TGTGCCAGCAGCGTCGAACAGGGTCGGACTGAAGCTTTCTTT
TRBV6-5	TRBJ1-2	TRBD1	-	CASSPDRGYGYTF	TGTGCCAGCAGCCCGGACAGGGGCTATGGCTACACCTTC
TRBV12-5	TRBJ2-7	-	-	CASGLVLSEQYF	TGTGCTAGTGGTTTGGTATTGAGCGAGCAGTACTTC
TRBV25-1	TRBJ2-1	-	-	CASSEPLAQGSYNEQFF	TGTGCCAGCAGTGAACCCCTCGCACAGGGTTCCTACAATGAGCAGTTCTTC
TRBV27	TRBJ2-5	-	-	CASRPREESETQYF	TGTGCCAGCAGGCCCAGGGAAGAATCAGAGACCCAGTACTTC
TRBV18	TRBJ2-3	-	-	CASSPPSRARGDTQYF	TGTGCCAGCTCACCACCGTCCAGGGCTAGGGGAGATACGCAGTATTTT
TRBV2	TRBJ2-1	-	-	CASSPKLLSSYNEQFF	TGTGCCAGCAGTCCTAAACTTCTTAGCTCCTACAATGAGCAGTTCTTC
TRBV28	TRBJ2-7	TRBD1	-	CASKARTGGLNEQYF	TGTGCCTCCAAAGCGAGGACAGGGGGTCTGAACGAGCAGTACTTC
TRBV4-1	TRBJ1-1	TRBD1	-	CASSQPGQGITEAFF	TGCGCCAGCAGCCAACCGGGACAGGGGATCACTGAAGCTTTCTTT
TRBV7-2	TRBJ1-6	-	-	CASSLRGDYNSPLHF	TGTGCCAGCAGCTTACGCGGAGACTATAATTCACCCCTCCACTTT
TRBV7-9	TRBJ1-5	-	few	CASSPAGAPQPQHF	TGTGCCAGCAGCCCAGCGGGGGCCCCACAGCCCCAGCATTTT
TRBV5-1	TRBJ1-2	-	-	CASSLQGNYGYTF	TGCGCCAGCAGCTTGCAGGGGAACTATGGCTACACCTTC
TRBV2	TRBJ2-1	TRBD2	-	CASSPGLAVYNEQFF	TGTGCCAGCAGTCCGGGACTAGCGGTGTACAATGAGCAGTTCTTC
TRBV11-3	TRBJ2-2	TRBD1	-	CASYTNRGRVAGELFF	TGTGCCAGCTACACAAACAGGGGGCGGGTTGCCGGGGAGCTGTTTTTT
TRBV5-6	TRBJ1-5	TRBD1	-	CASSVDGTGGHQPQHF	TGTGCCAGCAGCGTGGACGGGACAGGGGGCCATCAGCCCCAGCATTTT
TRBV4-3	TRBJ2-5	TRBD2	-	CASSQESAAAGGQETQYF	TGCGCCAGCAGCCAAGAGTCGGCGGCAGCGGGGGGGCAAGAGACCCAGTACTTC
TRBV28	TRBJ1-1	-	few	CASSFRLWGSEAFF	TGTGCCAGCAGTTTCCGGTTGTGGGGCTCTGAAGCTTTCTTT
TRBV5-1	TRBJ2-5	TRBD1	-	CASSRQGVYRETQYF	TGCGCCAGCAGCCGACAGGGGGTATATCGGGAGACCCAGTACTTC
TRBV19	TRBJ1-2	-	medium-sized	CASTSRGGGYGYTF	TGTGCCAGTACCTCACGGGGGGGAGGCTATGGCTACACCTTC
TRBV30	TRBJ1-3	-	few	CAWSVQGNTIYF	TGTGCCTGGAGTGTCCAGGGAAACACCATATATTTT
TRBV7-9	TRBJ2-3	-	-	CASSLGQEADTQYF	TGTGCCAGCAGCTTAGGACAGGAAGCAGATACGCAGTATTTT
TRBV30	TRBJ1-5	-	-	CAWNREMDQPQHF	TGTGCCTGGAACAGGGAGATGGATCAGCCCCAGCATTTT
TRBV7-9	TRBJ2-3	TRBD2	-	CASRTAGASTDTQYF	TGTGCCAGCAGAACAGCGGGGGCTAGCACAGATACGCAGTATTTT
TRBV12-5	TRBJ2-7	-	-	CASGLEQGREQYF	TGTGCTAGTGGTTTGGAACAGGGTCGCGAGCAGTACTTC
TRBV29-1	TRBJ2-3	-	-	CSVRDSGGTTDTQYF	TGCAGCGTTAGGGACAGCGGGGGAACCACAGATACGCAGTATTTT
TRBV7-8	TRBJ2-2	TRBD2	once	CAGGGRVTGELFF	TGTGCGGGGGGGGGTCGGGTCACCGGGGAGCTGTTTTTT
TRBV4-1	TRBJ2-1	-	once	CASSQAVLQDYNEQFF	TGCGCCAGCAGCCAAGCAGTTTTACAGGACTACAATGAGCAGTTCTTC
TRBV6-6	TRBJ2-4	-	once	CASTLQGDLAKNIQYF	TGTGCCAGCACCTTACAAGGGGACTTAGCCAAAAACATTCAGTACTTC
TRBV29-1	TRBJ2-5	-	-	CSVEPNGQGGQETQYF	TGCAGCGTTGAGCCCAATGGGCAGGGTGGACAAGAGACCCAGTACTTC
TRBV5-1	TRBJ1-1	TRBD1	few	CASSYGTDQGAEAFF	TGCGCCAGCAGCTACGGGACAGACCAAGGCGCTGAAGCTTTCTTT
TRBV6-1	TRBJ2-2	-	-	CASSEEWGPTGELFF	TGTGCCAGCAGTGAAGAGTGGGGGCCAACCGGGGAGCTGTTTTTT
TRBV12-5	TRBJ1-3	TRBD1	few	CASGGDSISGNTIYF	TGTGCTAGTGGGGGGGACAGCATCTCTGGAAACACCATATATTTT
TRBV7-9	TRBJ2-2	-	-	CASSFGRGTGELFF	TGTGCCAGCAGCTTTGGACGGGGGACCGGGGAGCTGTTTTTT
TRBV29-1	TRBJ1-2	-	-	CSVGTVSYGYTF	TGCAGCGTTGGGACAGTATCTTATGGCTACACCTTC
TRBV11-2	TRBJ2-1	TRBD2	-	CASSPPRVAGGNEQFF	TGTGCCAGCAGCCCCCCTCGGGTAGCGGGGGGAAATGAGCAGTTCTTC
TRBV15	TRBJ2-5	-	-	CATSFHFSVAETQYF	TGTGCCACCAGCTTCCACTTCTCGGTTGCAGAGACCCAGTACTTC
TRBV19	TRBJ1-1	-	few	CASRRGNTEAFF	TGTGCCAGTCGCAGGGGAAACACTGAAGCTTTCTTT
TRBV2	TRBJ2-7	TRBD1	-	CASSETGGFSEQYF	TGTGCCAGCAGTGAAACAGGGGGATTTAGCGAGCAGTACTTC
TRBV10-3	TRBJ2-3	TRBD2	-	CAISGRTSGRTDTQYF	TGTGCCATCAGTGGGCGGACTAGCGGACGCACAGATACGCAGTATTTT
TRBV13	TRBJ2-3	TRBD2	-	CASSLPGLFTDTQYF	TGTGCCAGCAGCTTACCGGGACTATTCACAGATACGCAGTATTTT
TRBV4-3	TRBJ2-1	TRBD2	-	CASSLRLDSGGEQFF	TGCGCCAGCAGCCTCAGATTAGACTCGGGAGGTGAGCAGTTCTTC
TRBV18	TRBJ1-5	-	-	CASFRSGQPQHF	TGTGCCAGCTTCAGATCCGGGCAGCCCCAGCATTTT
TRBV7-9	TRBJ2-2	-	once	CASSTGQNTGELFF	TGTGCCAGCAGCACAGGGCAGAACACCGGGGAGCTGTTTTTT